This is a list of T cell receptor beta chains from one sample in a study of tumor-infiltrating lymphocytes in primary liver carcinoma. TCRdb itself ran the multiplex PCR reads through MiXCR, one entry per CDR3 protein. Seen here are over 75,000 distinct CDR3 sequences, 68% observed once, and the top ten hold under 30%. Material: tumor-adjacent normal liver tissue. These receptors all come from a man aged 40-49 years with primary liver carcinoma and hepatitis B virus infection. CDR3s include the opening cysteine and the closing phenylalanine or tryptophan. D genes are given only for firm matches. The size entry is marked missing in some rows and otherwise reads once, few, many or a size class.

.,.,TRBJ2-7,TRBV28,TGTCCCAGCAGCCCAATGTTCGGCGAGCACTACTTC,CPSSPMFGEHYF
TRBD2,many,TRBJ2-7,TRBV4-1,TGCGCCAGCACCCTCACTAGCGGGTACTTTTCCACCTACGAGCAGTACTTC,CASTLTSGYFSTYEQYF
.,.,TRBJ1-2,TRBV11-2,TGTGCCAGCAGCTTCCTATGGGGCAGTTATGGCTACACCTTC,CASSFLWGSYGYTF
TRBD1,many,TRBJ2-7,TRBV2,TGTGCCAGCATGGAGCAGACAGGGGCCGTCTACGAGCAGTACTTC,CASMEQTGAVYEQYF
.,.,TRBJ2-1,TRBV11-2,TGTGCCAACAACTTAAATGATGCCTATGGGCAGTTCTTC,CANNLNDAYGQFF
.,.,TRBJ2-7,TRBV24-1,TGTGCCACCAGTGATCACCGGGACACGGTAGTTGGTGAGCAGTACTTC,CATSDHRDTVVGEQYF
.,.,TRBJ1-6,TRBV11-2,TGCGCCAGCAGCTTCCGGACCCCTGGGGTGAGCTCCTATAATTCACCCCTCCACTTT,CASSFRTPGVSSYNSPLHF
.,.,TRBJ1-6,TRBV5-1,TGCGCCAGCAGCAGCCGGGTCCAAGGTTCACCCCTCCACTTT,CASSSRVQGSPLHF
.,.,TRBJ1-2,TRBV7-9,TGTGACAGCAGCCTACAAACGGGCGGCTATGGCTACACCTTC,CDSSLQTGGYGYTF
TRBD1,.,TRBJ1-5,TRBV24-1,TGTGCCACCGGTGCCTCGGGACAGGGGGCTCAGCCCCAGCATTTT,CATGASGQGAQPQHF
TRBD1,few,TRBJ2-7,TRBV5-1,TGCGCCAGCAGCTTGGTCGACAGGGGCCACGAGCAGTACTTC,CASSLVDRGHEQYF
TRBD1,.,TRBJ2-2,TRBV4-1,TGCGCCAGCAGCCAACCTGATAACGGGACGAATACAGGGGAGCTGTTCTTT,CASSQPDNGTNTGELFF
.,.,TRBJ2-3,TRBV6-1,TGTGTCAACAGTGAACGGTATACGCAGTATTTT,CVNSERYTQYF
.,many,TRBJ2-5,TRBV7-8,TGTGCCAGCAGCTTCCATACCCCATGGGTATTGGAGACCCAGTACTTC,CASSFHTPWVLETQYF
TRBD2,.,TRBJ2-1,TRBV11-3,TGTGCCAGCAACTTACCAGGGACTAGCGGGAGAGGTGAGCAGTTCTTT,CASNLPGTSGRGEQFF
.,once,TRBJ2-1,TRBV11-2,TGTGTCAGCAGCTTTCAGGGTAGGTCCTACAATGAACAGTTCTTC,CVSSFQGRSYNEQFF
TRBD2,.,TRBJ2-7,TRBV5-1,TGCGCCAGCAGCGCCGCTGGGACTAGCGGCTCCTACGAGCAGTACTTC,CASSAAGTSGSYEQYF
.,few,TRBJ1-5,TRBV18,TGTGCCAGCTCACCACAGGGCGAGGAACCCCAGCATTTT,CASSPQGEEPQHF
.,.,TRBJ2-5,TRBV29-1,TGCAGCGTTGACAGGGGATATGGAGAGACTCAGTCCTTC,CSVDRGYGETQSF
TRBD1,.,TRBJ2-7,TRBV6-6,TGTGCCAGCGATTACCGGGACAGGAGGGCCAGCGAGCAGTACTTC,CASDYRDRRASEQYF
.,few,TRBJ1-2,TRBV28,TGTGCCAGCAGTTCCCATACAATCTATGGCTACACCTTC,CASSSHTIYGYTF
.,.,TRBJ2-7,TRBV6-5,TGTGCCAGCAGCCGCGAGGCTATGGCTTCCTACGAGCATTACTTC,CASSREAMASYEHYF
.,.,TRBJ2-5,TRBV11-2,TGTGCCATCAGCTTAATGGGGGACACCCAGTACTTC,CAISLMGDTQYF
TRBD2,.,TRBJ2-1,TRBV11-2,TGTGCCAGCTGCTACTCTTCGACTAGCGGGAGGGGGGGTGGGTTCTTC,CASCYSSTSGRGGGFF
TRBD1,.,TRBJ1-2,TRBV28,TGTGCCACCGAACCAACAGGGGGCCTAGACTATGGCTACACCTTC,CATEPTGGLDYGYTF
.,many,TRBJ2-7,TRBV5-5,TGTGCCAGCAGCTCCTTAGGAACGGCAGCCTACGAGCAGTACTTC,CASSSLGTAAYEQYF
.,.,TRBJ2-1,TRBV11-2,TGTGCCTGCAGCGTCGACAGGCCCTCCTGCAATGAGCAGTTCTTC,CACSVDRPSCNEQFF
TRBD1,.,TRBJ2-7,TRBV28,TGTGCCCGCAGCACACAGGGACAGGGTTATGGCGAGCAGTACTTC,CARSTQGQGYGEQYF
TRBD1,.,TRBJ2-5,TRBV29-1,TGCGGCGTGTTCGGTGGGTCCCTGGAGGACAGGGTTGTGGAGACCCAGTATTTC,CGVFGGSLEDRVVETQYF
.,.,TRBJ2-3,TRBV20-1,TGCAGTGCGCCACTCGGGGATACGCAGTATTTT,CSAPLGDTQYF
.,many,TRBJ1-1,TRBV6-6,TGTGCCAGCAGTCCGGGCTTTGAAGCTTTCTTT,CASSPGFEAFF
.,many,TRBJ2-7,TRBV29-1,TGCAGCGTTGAAGATACCCACGAGCAGTACTTC,CSVEDTHEQYF
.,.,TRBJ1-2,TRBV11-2,TGTGTCAGCAGCTTAGCCCCCGGAGAGGGGGAAGCCTTC,CVSSLAPGEGEAF
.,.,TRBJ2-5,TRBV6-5,TGTGCCAGCAGCTATGGCGCGGCACAAGAGACCCAGCACTTC,CASSYGAAQETQHF
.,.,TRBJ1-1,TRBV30,TGTGCCTGGAGGCTCCGTCAGTTGAACACTGAAGCTTTCTTT,CAWRLRQLNTEAFF
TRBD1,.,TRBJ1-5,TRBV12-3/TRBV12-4,TGTGCCAGCAGATTCGGGACAGGAGGCGGAAATCAGCCCCAGCATTTT,CASRFGTGGGNQPQHF
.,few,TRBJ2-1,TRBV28,TGTGCCAGCGCCTACAGGCGAAATGAGCAGCTCTTC,CASAYRRNEQLF
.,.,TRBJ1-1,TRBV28,TGTGCCAGCAGCCTTCCGGGGTTCACTGAAACTCTCTTT,CASSLPGFTETLF
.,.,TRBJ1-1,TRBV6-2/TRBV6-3,TGTGCCAGCAGTCGGGGATTCGTAGCTTTCTTT,CASSRGFVAFF
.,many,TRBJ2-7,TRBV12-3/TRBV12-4,TGTGCCAGCAGTTTAGCGTTCGAGCAGTACTTC,CASSLAFEQYF
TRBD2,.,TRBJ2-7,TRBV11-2,TGTGCCGGCAGCCTCAGCGGGACTCTACCATACGAGCAGTACTTC,CAGSLSGTLPYEQYF
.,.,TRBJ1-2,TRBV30,TGTGCCTGGAGTGTAGGGGGGGCGGTCGGCTATGGCTACACCTTC,CAWSVGGAVGYGYTF
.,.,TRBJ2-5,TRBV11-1,TGTGCCAGCAGCCCGCCCCCGGAGATCAGGGAGGACTTCCAAGAGACCCATTACTTC,CASSPPPEIREDFQETHYF
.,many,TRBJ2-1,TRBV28,TGTGCCAGCAGTTCGGAGGACGAGCAGTTCTTC,CASSSEDEQFF
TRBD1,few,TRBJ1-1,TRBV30,TGTGCCTGGAGCATTGGGACAGGGGGCAAGGCTTTCTTT,CAWSIGTGGKAFF
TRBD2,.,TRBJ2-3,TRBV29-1,TGCAGCGCGTCAGGGGTGCGGACTAACGGGAGGGCCACGGATACACAGTATTTT,CSASGVRTNGRATDTQYF
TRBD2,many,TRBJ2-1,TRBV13,TGTGCCAGCAGCCATACTAGCGGCGGGCAGTTCTTC,CASSHTSGGQFF
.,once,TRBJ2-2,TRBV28,TGTACCAGCACCGTGTATGGTGAGGGACTTGGGACCGGGGAGCTGTTTTTT,CTSTVYGEGLGTGELFF